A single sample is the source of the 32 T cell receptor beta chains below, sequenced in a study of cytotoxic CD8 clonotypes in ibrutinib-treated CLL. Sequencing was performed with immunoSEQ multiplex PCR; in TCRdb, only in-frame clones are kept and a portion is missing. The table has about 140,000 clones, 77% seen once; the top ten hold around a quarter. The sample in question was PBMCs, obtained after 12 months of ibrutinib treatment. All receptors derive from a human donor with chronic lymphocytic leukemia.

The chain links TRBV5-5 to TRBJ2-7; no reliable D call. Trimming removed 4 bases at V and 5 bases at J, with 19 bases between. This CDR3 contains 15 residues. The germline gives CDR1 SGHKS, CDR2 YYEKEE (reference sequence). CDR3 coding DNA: TGTGCCAGCAGCCCGAGCCGGGCCTCAGATCACGAGCAGTACTTC. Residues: CASSPSRASDHEQYF.

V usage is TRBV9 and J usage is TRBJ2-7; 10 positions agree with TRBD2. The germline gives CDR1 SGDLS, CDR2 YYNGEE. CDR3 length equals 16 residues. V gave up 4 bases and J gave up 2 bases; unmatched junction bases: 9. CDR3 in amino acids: CASSPLAGAGTYEQYF. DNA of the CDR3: TGTGCCAGCAGCCCCCTAGCGGGGGCGGGAACCTACGAGCAGTACTTC.

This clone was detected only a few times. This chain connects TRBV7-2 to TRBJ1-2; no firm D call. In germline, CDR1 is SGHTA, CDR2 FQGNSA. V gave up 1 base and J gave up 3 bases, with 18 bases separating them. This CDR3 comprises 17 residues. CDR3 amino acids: CASSLDLIKGADYGYTF. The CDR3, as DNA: TGTGCCAGCAGCTTAGACCTCATCAAGGGCGCTGACTATGGCTACACCTTC.

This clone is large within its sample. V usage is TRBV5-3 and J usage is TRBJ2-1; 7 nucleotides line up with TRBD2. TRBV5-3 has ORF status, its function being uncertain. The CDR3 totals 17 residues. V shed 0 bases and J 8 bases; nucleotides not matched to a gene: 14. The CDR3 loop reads CARSLATSGKHEDEQFF. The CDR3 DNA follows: TGTGCCAGAAGCTTGGCCACCAGCGGGAAACACGAGGATGAGCAGTTCTTC.

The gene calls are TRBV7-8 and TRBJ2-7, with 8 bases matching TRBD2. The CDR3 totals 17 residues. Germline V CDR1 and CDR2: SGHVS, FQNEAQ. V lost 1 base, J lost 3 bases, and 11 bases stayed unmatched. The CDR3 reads CASSLGAVSGSIYEQYF. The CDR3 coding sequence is TGTGCCAGCAGCTTAGGGGCGGTGAGCGGGAGTATCTACGAGCAGTACTTC.

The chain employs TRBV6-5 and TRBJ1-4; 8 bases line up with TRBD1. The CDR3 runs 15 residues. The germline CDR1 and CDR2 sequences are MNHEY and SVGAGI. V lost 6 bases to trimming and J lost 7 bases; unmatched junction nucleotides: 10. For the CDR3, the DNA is TGTGCCAGCAGAACAACAGGGGGAAGGGGTGAAAAACTGTTTTTT. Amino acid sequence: CASRTTGGRGEKLFF.

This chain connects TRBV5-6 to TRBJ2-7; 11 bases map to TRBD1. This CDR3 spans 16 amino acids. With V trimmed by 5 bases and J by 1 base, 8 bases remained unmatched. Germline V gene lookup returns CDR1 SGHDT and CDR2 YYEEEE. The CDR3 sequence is CASRPGTGGMSYEQYF. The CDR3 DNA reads TGTGCCAGCAGACCCGGGACAGGGGGTATGTCCTACGAGCAGTACTTC. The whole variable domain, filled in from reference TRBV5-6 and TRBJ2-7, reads DAGVTQSPTHLIKTRGQQVTLRCSPKSGHDTVSWYQQALGQGPQFIFQYYEEEERQRGNFPDRFSGHQFPNYSSELNVNALLLGDSALYLCASRPGTGGMSYEQYFGPGTRLTVT.

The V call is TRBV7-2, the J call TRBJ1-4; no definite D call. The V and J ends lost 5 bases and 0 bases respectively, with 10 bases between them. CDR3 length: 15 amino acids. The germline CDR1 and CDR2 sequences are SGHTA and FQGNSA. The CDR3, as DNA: TGTGCCAGCAGCCCTATGGGCGCAACTAATGAAAAACTGTTTTTT. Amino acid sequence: CASSPMGATNEKLFF.

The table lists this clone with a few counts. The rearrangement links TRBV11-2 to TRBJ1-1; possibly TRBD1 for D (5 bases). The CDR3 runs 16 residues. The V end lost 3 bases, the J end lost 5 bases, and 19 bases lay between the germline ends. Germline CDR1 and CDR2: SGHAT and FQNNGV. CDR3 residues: CASSFAEGGAGTEAFF. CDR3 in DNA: TGTGCCAGCAGCTTCGCCGAAGGAGGGGCTGGTACTGAAGCTTTCTTT.

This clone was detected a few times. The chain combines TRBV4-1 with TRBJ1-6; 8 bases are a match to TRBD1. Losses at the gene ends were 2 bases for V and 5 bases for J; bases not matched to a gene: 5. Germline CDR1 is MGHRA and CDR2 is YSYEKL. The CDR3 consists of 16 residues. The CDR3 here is CASSQRTGMNNSPLHF. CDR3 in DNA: TGCGCCAGCAGCCAACGGACAGGGATGAATAATTCACCCCTCCACTTT.

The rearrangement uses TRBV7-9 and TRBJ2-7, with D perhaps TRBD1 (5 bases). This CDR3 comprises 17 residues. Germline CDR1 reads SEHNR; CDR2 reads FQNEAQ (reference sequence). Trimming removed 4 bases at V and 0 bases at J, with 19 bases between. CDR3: CASSSLQGVLFSYEQYF. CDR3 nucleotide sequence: TGTGCCAGCAGCTCTTTACAAGGGGTCCTTTTCTCCTACGAGCAGTACTTC.

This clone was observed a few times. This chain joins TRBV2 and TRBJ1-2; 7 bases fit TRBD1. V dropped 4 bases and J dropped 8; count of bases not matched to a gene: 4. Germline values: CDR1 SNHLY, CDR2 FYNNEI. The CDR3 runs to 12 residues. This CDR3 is CASSAGGLGYTF. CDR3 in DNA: TGTGCCAGCAGTGCAGGGGGATTGGGCTACACCTTC. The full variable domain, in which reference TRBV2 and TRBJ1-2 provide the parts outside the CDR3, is EPEVTQTPSHQVTQMGQEVILRCVPISNHLYFYWYRQILGQKVEFLVSFYNNEISEKSEIFDDQFSVERPDGSNFTLKIRSTKLEDSAMYFCASSAGGLGYTFGSGTRLTVV.

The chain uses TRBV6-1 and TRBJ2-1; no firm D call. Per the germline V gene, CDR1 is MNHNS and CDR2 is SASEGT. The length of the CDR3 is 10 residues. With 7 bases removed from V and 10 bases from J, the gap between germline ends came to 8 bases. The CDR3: CASKREEQFF. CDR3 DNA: TGTGCCAGCAAACGCGAAGAGCAGTTCTTC.

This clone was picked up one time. This chain's CDR3 is CATSRDVGLREDEQYF. The CDR3 region has the DNA TGTGCCACCAGCAGAGATGTCGGTCTGAGGGAGGACGAGCAGTACTTC. This chain connects TRBV15 to TRBJ2-7; tentative D call: TRBD2 (6 bases). Deletions cut 0 bases from V and 5 bases from J, with 17 bases between. Germline assignment: CDR1 LNHNV and CDR2 YYDKDF (reference sequence). This CDR3 is 16 amino acids long. Full variable domain (rest looked up from reference TRBV15 and TRBJ2-7): DAMVIQNPRYQVTQFGKPVTLSCSQTLNHNVMYWYQQKSSQAPKLLFHYYDKDFNNEADTPDNFQSRRPNTSFCFLDIRSPGLGDTAMYLCATSRDVGLREDEQYFGPGTRLTVT.

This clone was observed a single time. CDR3 DNA: TGTGCCAGCAGCCAAGACAGGGGCCATTTGGGCTATGGCTACACCTTC. Translating it yields CASSQDRGHLGYGYTF. V is TRBV28 and J is TRBJ1-2; 8 bases match TRBD1. After removal of 6 bases from V and 4 bases from J, the junction contained 13 bases not matched to a gene. Germline V gives CDR1 MDHEN, CDR2 SYDVKM. The CDR3 length is 16 residues.

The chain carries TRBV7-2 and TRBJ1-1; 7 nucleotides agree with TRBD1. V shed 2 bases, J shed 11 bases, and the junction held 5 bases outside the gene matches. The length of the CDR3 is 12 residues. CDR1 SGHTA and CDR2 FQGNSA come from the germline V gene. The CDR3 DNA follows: TGTGCCAGCAGCTTAAGACAGGGAGTGGCTTTCTTT. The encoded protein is CASSLRQGVAFF.

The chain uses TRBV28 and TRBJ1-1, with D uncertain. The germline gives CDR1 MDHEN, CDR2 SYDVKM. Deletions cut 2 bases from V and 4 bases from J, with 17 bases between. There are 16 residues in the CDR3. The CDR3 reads CASSLNPWGSLTEAFF. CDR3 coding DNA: TGTGCCAGCAGTTTAAACCCGTGGGGAAGCCTCACTGAAGCTTTCTTT.

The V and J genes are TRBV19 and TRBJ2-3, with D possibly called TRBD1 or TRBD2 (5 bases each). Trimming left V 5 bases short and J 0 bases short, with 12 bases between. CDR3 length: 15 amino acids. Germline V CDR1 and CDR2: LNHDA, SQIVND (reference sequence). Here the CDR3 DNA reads TGTGCCAGTAGTCCTTGGGACCCTAGCACAGATACGCAGTATTTT. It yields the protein CASSPWDPSTDTQYF.

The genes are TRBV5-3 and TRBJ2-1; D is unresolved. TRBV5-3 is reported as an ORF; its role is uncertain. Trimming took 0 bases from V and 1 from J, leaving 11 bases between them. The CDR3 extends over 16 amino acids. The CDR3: CARSLVAVDSYNEQFF. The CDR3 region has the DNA TGTGCCAGAAGCTTGGTGGCGGTCGATTCCTACAATGAGCAGTTCTTC.

The CDR3 DNA reads TGTGCCAGCTGGGGCTCAGGGGAGTATAGCAATCAGCCCCAGCATTTT. Amino acids: CASWGSGEYSNQPQHF. The V call is TRBV2, the J call TRBJ1-5; TRBD1 might be the D (6 bases). Germline CDR1 and CDR2: SNHLY and FYNNEI. Trimming took 8 bases from V and 0 from J, leaving 17 bases between them. This CDR3 is 16 amino acids long.

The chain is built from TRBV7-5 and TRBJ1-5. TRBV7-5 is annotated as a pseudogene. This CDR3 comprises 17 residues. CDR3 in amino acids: CVRSLGSKGRSNQPQHF. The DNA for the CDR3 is TGTGTCAGAAGCTTGGGTTCAAAGGGTCGGAGCAATCAGCCCCAGCATTTT.

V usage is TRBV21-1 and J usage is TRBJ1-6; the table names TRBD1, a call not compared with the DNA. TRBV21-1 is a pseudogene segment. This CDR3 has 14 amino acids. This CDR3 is CASSGPGQGIPLHF. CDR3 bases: TGTGCCAGCAGCGGGCCGGGACAGGGCATTCCCCTCCACTTT.

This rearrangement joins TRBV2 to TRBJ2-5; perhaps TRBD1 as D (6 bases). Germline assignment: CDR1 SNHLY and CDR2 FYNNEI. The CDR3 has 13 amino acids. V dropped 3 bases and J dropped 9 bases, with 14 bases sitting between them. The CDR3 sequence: CASSEGALRAQYF. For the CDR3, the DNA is TGTGCCAGCAGTGAGGGGGCTTTGCGGGCCCAGTACTTC.

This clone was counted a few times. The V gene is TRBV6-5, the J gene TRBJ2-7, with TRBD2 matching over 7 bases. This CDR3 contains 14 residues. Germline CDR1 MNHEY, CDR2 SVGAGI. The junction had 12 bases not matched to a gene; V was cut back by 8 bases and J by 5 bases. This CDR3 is CASRMWEGLDEQYF. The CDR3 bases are TGTGCCAGCCGAATGTGGGAGGGGCTCGACGAGCAGTACTTC.

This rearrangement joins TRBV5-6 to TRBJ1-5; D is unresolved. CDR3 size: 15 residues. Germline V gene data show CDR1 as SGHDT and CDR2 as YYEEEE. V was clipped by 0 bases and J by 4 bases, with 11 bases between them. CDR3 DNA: TGTGCCAGCAGCTTGGGGCAGGTTCCTAATCAGCCCCAGCATTTT. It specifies CASSLGQVPNQPQHF.

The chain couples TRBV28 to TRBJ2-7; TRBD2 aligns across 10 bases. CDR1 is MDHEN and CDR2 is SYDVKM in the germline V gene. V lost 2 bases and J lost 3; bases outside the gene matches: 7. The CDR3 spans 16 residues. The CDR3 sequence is CASSLPSGSQGYEQYF. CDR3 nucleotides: TGTGCCAGCAGTTTACCTAGCGGGAGTCAGGGCTACGAGCAGTACTTC.

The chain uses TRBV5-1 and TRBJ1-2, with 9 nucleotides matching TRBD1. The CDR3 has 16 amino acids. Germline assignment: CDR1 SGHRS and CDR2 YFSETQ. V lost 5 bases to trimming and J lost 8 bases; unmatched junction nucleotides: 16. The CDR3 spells CASSDFPGQGGVGYTF. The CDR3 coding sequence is TGCGCCAGCAGTGACTTTCCGGGACAGGGAGGAGTGGGCTACACCTTC.

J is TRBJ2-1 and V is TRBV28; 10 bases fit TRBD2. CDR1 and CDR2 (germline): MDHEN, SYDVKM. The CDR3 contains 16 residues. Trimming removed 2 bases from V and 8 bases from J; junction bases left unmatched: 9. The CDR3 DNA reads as TGTGCCAGCAGTTTACATCTCAGCGGGGGGGCCTATGAGCAGTTCTTC. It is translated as CASSLHLSGGAYEQFF.

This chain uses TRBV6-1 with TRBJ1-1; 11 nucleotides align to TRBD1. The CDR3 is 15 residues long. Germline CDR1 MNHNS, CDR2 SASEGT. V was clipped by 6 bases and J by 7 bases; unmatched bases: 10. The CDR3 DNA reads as TGTGCCAGCAGATCCCCCGGGACAGGGGGATTTGAAGCTTTCTTT. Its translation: CASRSPGTGGFEAFF.

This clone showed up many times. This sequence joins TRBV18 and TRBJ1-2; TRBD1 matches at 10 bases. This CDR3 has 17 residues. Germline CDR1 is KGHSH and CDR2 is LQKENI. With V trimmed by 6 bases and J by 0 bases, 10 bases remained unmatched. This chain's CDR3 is CASSQGQGSRSNYGYTF. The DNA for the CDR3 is TGTGCCAGCTCCCAGGGACAGGGGTCGCGATCTAACTATGGCTACACCTTC.

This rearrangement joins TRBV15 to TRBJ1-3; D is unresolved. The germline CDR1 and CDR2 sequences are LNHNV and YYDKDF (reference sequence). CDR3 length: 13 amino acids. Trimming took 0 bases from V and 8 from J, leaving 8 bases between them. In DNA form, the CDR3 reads TGTGCCACCAGCAGAGATAACAGCGACACCATATATTTT. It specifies CATSRDNSDTIYF.

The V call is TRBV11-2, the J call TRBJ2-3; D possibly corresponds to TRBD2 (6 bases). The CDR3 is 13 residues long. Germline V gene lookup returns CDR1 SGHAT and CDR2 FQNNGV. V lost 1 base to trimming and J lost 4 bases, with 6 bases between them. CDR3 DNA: TGTGCCAGCAGCTTAGCGGGAGCAGATACGCAGTATTTT. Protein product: CASSLAGADTQYF.